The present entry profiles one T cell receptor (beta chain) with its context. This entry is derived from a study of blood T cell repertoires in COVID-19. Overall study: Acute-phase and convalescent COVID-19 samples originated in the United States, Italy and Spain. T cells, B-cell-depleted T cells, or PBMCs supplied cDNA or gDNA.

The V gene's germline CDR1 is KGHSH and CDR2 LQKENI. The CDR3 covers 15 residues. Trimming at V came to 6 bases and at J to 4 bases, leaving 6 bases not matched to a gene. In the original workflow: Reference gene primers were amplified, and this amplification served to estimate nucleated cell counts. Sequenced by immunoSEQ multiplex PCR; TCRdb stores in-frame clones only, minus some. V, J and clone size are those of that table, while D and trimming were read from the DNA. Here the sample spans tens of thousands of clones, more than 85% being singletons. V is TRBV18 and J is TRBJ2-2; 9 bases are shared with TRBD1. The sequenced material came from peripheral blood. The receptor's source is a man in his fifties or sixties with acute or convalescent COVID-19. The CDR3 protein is CASSPGQGVTGELFF. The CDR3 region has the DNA TGTGCCAGCTCCCCGGGACAGGGCGTCACCGGGGAGCTGTTTTTT.